This T cell receptor (beta chain) was captured in a study of cytomegalovirus exposure and HLA in healthy donors. When sampled, the donors appeared nominally healthy, though they likely had unrecorded immune exposures. Germline CDR1 reads SNHLY; CDR2 reads FYNNEI. Germline trimming cut 4 bases from V and 7 bases from J; bases unmatched to any gene: 3. CDR3 length: 13 residues. PCR involved 60 Vbeta and 13 Jbeta primers. TCRdb's table, derived via immunoSEQ multiplex PCR, lists solely in-frame clones and lacks some. The sample has about 180,000 clones; 82% are singletons. This sequence originates from a man aged 40-55 years in good health and CMV-seronegative. The chain recombines TRBV2 with TRBJ1-5; 8 bases fit TRBD1. The sequenced material came from PBMCs. The CDR3 sequence: CASSGQGAQPQHF. The CDR3 DNA reads TGTGCCAGCAGTGGGCAGGGGGCCCAGCCCCAGCATTTT. The complete variable domain, with remaining parts taken from reference TRBV2 and TRBJ1-5, reads EPEVTQTPSHQVTQMGQEVILRCVPISNHLYFYWYRQILGQKVEFLVSFYNNEISEKSEIFDDQFSVERPDGSNFTLKIRSTKLEDSAMYFCASSGQGAQPQHFGDGTRLSIL.